These 32 T cell receptor beta chains came from one sample sequenced in a study of cytomegalovirus exposure and HLA in healthy donors. The PCR was carried out with 60 Vbeta primers and 13 Jbeta primers. TCRdb's copy holds only in-frame clones and misses some; the assay was immunoSEQ multiplex PCR. This sample has tens of thousands of clones, with over 60% found just once. The sample consisted of PBMCs. Receptors were obtained from a middle-aged man in good health and CMV-seropositive.

The gene calls are TRBV5-4 and TRBJ2-5, with D maybe TRBD2 (5 bases). CDR3 length: 14 amino acids. V lost 0 bases to trimming and J lost 2 bases, with 8 bases between them. In germline, CDR1 is SGHNT, CDR2 YYREEE (reference sequence). CDR3 residues: CASSLVGNQETQYF. In DNA, the CDR3 is TGTGCCAGCAGCTTGGTCGGGAATCAAGAGACCCAGTACTTC.

This clone was detected a few times. The genes are TRBV5-1 and TRBJ1-1, with no clear D. Trimming pared 1 base from V and 4 bases from J, leaving 8 bases between. The CDR3 sequence is 13 residues long. CDR1 is SGHRS and CDR2 is YFSETQ in the germline V gene. This CDR3 is CASSLSGITEAFF. The CDR3 bases are TGCGCCAGCAGCTTGTCGGGTATCACTGAAGCTTTCTTT.

The V gene is TRBV9, the J gene TRBJ1-3, with D possibly being TRBD1 (5 bases). CDR1 and CDR2 (germline): SGDLS, YYNGEE. The CDR3 totals 13 residues. Trimming took off 3 bases at V and 1 base at J, with 5 bases between the two ends. CDR3 amino acids: CASSEGSGNTIYF. The CDR3, as DNA: TGTGCCAGCAGCGAGGGGTCTGGAAACACCATATATTTT.

The chain uses TRBV19 and TRBJ1-5; 7 bases agree with TRBD1. CDR3 length: 15 amino acids. J was trimmed by 3 bases and V by 0 bases; bases with no gene match: 2. In germline, CDR1 is LNHDA, CDR2 SQIVND (reference sequence). This CDR3 is CASSIDGTANQPQHF. Here the CDR3 DNA reads TGTGCCAGTAGTATAGACGGGACAGCCAATCAGCCCCAGCATTTT.

The chain has TRBV5-1 and TRBJ1-1; TRBD1 is a possible D gene (5 bases). The V gene lost 3 bases and the J gene lost 1 base, with 10 bases spanning the gap. CDR1 SGHRS and CDR2 YFSETQ come from the germline V gene. This CDR3 comprises 14 residues. CDR3 region: CASSSGVWNTEAFF. The CDR3 bases are TGCGCCAGCAGCTCGGGGGTGTGGAACACTGAAGCTTTCTTT.

The J gene is TRBJ2-7, the V gene TRBV27; D may be TRBD1 (5 bases). The CDR3 is 15 amino acids. The V gene lost 0 bases and the J gene lost 6 bases, with 15 bases spanning the gap. Germline V gene lookup returns CDR1 MNHEY and CDR2 SMNVEV (reference sequence). This CDR3 is CASSLSGQGKTEQYF. The CDR3 DNA is TGTGCCAGCAGTTTATCGGGTCAGGGAAAAACCGAGCAGTACTTC.

There are a few counts of this clone. The V gene is TRBV25-1, the J gene TRBJ2-1, with D possibly TRBD2 on 6 matching bases. In germline, CDR1 is MGHDK, CDR2 SYGVNS. There are 11 residues in the CDR3. Trimming removed 8 bases at V and 10 bases at J, with 12 bases between. For the CDR3, the DNA is TGTGCCAGCGGAGCTAGCGTCGAGCAGTTCTTC. Translation: CASGASVEQFF. The full variable domain, its missing parts supplied by reference TRBV25-1 and TRBJ2-1, is EADIYQTPRYLVIGTGKKITLECSQTMGHDKMYWYQQDPGMELHLIHYSYGVNSTEKGDLSSESTVSRIRTEHFPLTLESARPSHTSQYLCASGASVEQFFGPGTRLTVL.

The CDR3 is CASSLASGGVSTDTQYF. CDR3 DNA: TGTGCCAGCAGCTTGGCGTCAGGAGGAGTTAGCACAGATACGCAGTATTTT. J is TRBJ2-3 and V is TRBV5-6; tentatively, D is TRBD2 (5 bases). Germline V CDR1 and CDR2: SGHDT, YYEEEE. V lost 0 bases to trimming and J lost 0 bases, with 14 bases between them. The CDR3 is made up of 17 amino acids.

The gene calls are TRBV7-7 and TRBJ2-2, with D perhaps TRBD1 (6 bases). CDR1 is SSHAT, CDR2 FNYEAQ, per germline (reference sequence). The V and J ends lost 5 bases and 4 bases respectively, with 11 bases between them. The CDR3 is 14 amino acids. CDR3 protein: CASSPTGFTGELFF. The CDR3 coding sequence is TGTGCCAGCAGCCCTACAGGGTTCACCGGGGAGCTGTTTTTT.

The chain joins TRBV6-1 to TRBJ1-4; 8 nucleotides line up with TRBD1. This CDR3 has 13 amino acids. Trimming took 7 bases from V and 6 from J; bases not matched to a gene: 4. Germline CDR1 reads MNHNS; CDR2 reads SASEGT. The CDR3 loop reads CASTGQVDEKLFF. In DNA, the CDR3 is TGTGCCAGCACGGGACAGGTGGATGAAAAACTGTTTTTT.

This sequence joins TRBV29-1 and TRBJ2-5; D is perhaps TRBD2 (6 bases). Germline CDR1 and CDR2: SQVTM and ANQGSEA. CDR3 length: 13 residues. Trimming took 5 bases from V and 2 from J, leaving 12 bases between them. This CDR3 is CSVNRRGQETQYF. In DNA, the CDR3 is TGCAGCGTTAACAGGAGGGGACAAGAGACCCAGTACTTC.

The chain carries TRBV5-5 and TRBJ2-7; 9 bases match TRBD1. Germline V gives CDR1 SGHKS, CDR2 YYEKEE (reference sequence). J gave up 2 bases and V 5 bases, and 11 bases lay outside the gene matches. The CDR3 runs to 16 residues. CDR3 region: CASRTAGTGYPYEQYF. DNA of the CDR3: TGTGCCAGCAGGACCGCAGGGACAGGGTATCCCTACGAGCAGTACTTC.

The chain is built from TRBV27 and TRBJ2-7; D might be TRBD2 (6 bases). The V end was cut by 6 bases, the J end by 2 bases, with 14 bases between. CDR1 MNHEY and CDR2 SMNVEV come from the germline V gene (reference sequence). The CDR3 is 14 residues long. CDR3 in amino acids: CASRMRGLAYEQYF. In nucleotides, the CDR3 is TGTGCCAGCAGAATGAGGGGACTCGCCTACGAGCAGTACTTC.

The genes are TRBV27 and TRBJ1-3, with TRBD1 matching over 11 bases. With 5 bases clipped from V and 4 bases from J, the junction kept 4 bases outside the gene matches. The CDR3 length is 15 residues. Germline V gene sequence: CDR1 MNHEY, CDR2 SMNVEV (reference sequence). CDR3 protein: CASSPDRGRGNTIYF. Here the CDR3 DNA reads TGTGCCAGCAGTCCGGACAGGGGGCGAGGAAACACCATATATTTT.

V and J are TRBV5-1 and TRBJ1-1, with TRBD1 matching over 7 bases. In germline, CDR1 is SGHRS, CDR2 YFSETQ. V lost 2 bases to trimming and J lost 4 bases; unmatched junction nucleotides: 14. CDR3 length: 17 residues. Here the CDR3 DNA reads TGCGCCAGCAGCTTTAAGGGACAGACCGAACGCGGCACTGAAGCTTTCTTT. Its protein product is CASSFKGQTERGTEAFF.

The rearrangement joins TRBV19 to TRBJ2-7; 8 bases are a match to TRBD1. CDR3 length: 15 residues. Germline trimming cut 4 bases from V and 2 bases from J; bases unmatched to any gene: 7. Germline-derived CDR1 and CDR2 are LNHDA and SQIVND (reference sequence). The DNA of the CDR3 is TGTGCCAGTAGTACCACCGGGACAGGTCCCTACGAGCAGTACTTC. Translated, it gives CASSTTGTGPYEQYF.

This sequence joins TRBV15 and TRBJ2-5, with D perhaps matching TRBD1 (5 bases). The V end lost 4 bases, the J end lost 1 base, and 10 bases lay between the germline ends. Germline-derived CDR1 and CDR2 are LNHNV and YYDKDF (reference sequence). This CDR3 spans 14 amino acids. In nucleotides, the CDR3 is TGTGCCACCAGCACCCACAGGTCCCAAGAGACCCAGTACTTC. It yields the protein CATSTHRSQETQYF.

V usage is TRBV19 and J usage is TRBJ2-2; tentative D call: TRBD2 (7 bases). This CDR3 spans 14 amino acids. The germline V gene has CDR1 LNHDA and CDR2 SQIVND (reference sequence). V was cut by 5 bases and J by 5 bases, with 12 bases left in between. The CDR3 reads CASSLEGGTGELFF. Here the CDR3 DNA reads TGTGCCAGTAGTCTTGAGGGGGGGACCGGGGAGCTGTTTTTT.

V gene TRBV18 combines with J gene TRBJ2-3, with unresolved D. The V end lost 2 bases, the J end lost 3 bases, and 21 bases lay between the germline ends. The germline gives CDR1 KGHSH, CDR2 LQKENI. This CDR3 comprises 18 residues. DNA of the CDR3: TGTGCCAGCTCACCATCCTTCGCGGTTATAGTTGGGACAGATACGCAGTATTTT. Translation: CASSPSFAVIVGTDTQYF.

This chain links TRBV6-5 with TRBJ2-7, with 7 bases that match TRBD2. V lost 4 bases, J lost 0 bases, and 9 bases stayed unmatched. CDR1 and CDR2 from the germline V gene are MNHEY and SVGAGI. This CDR3 has 16 amino acids. The CDR3 protein is CASSSLAGEISYEQYF. DNA of the CDR3: TGTGCCAGCAGTTCGTTAGCGGGCGAAATCTCCTACGAGCAGTACTTC.

The chain recombines TRBV7-6 with TRBJ2-1, with 7 positions matching TRBD2. Germline V CDR1 and CDR2: SGHVS, FNYEAQ. The junction had 3 bases not matched to a gene; V was cut back by 1 base and J by 6 bases. The CDR3 extends over 14 amino acids. The CDR3: CASSLGSGVNEQFF. The CDR3 DNA reads TGTGCCAGCAGCTTAGGAAGCGGGGTCAATGAGCAGTTCTTC.

V usage is TRBV5-1 and J usage is TRBJ2-3; D is perhaps TRBD1 (6 bases). V gave up 0 bases and J gave up 0 bases, with 11 bases separating them. This CDR3 contains 16 residues. Germline CDR1 SGHRS, CDR2 YFSETQ. CDR3: CASSLGTVTSTDTQYF. The DNA for the CDR3 is TGCGCCAGCAGCTTGGGGACAGTTACTAGCACAGATACGCAGTATTTT.

The chain links TRBV29-1 to TRBJ2-2; 8 bases line up with TRBD1. Germline-derived CDR1 and CDR2 are SQVTM and ANQGSEA. Unmatched junction bases numbered 6, after V lost 6 bases and J lost 0 bases. CDR3 length: 15 amino acids. CDR3 coding DNA: TGCAGCGTCGATAGGACAGGGACGAACACCGGGGAGCTGTTTTTT. As protein: CSVDRTGTNTGELFF.

The chain recombines TRBV11-2 with TRBJ2-5, with D possibly matching TRBD1 (5 bases). Germline-derived CDR1 and CDR2 are SGHAT and FQNNGV. The CDR3 contains 14 residues. V was pared by 1 base and J by 2 bases, with 8 bases between. This CDR3 is CASSLGPGQETQYF. The CDR3 nucleotides are TGTGCCAGCAGCTTAGGTCCAGGGCAAGAGACCCAGTACTTC.

There are a few counts of this clone. The CDR3 reads CASSLRENTEAFF. Here the CDR3 DNA reads TGTGCCAGCAGCTTAAGAGAGAACACTGAAGCTTTCTTT. This rearrangement joins TRBV11-2 to TRBJ1-1, with unresolved D. V gave up 2 bases and J gave up 1 base, with 5 bases separating them. Per germline, CDR1 SGHAT and CDR2 FQNNGV. The CDR3 extends over 13 amino acids.

The J gene is TRBJ2-1, the V gene TRBV10-1, with D perhaps TRBD2 (6 bases). The CDR3 loop spans 14 amino acids. Trimming shortened V by 3 bases and J by 9 bases, and 15 bases separated the two germline ends. Germline-derived CDR1 and CDR2 are WNHNN and SYGVQD (reference sequence). As DNA, the CDR3 is TGCGCCAGCAGTGATTCGGGACTGGGGGGTGAGCAGTTCTTC. Translation: CASSDSGLGGEQFF.

In this sample, this clone turned up a few times. The chain combines TRBV6-5 with TRBJ2-7; TRBD1 might be the D (5 bases). This CDR3 is built from 13 residues. V gave up 6 bases and J gave up 0 bases, with 9 bases separating them. Germline values: CDR1 MNHEY, CDR2 SVGAGI. The CDR3 protein is CASSRQSSYEQYF. The CDR3 DNA reads TGTGCCAGCAGCAGACAGAGCTCCTACGAGCAGTACTTC.

V usage is TRBV15 and J usage is TRBJ2-3; the match to TRBD2 covers 9 bases. The J segment lost 0 bases and the V segment lost 0 bases, leaving 4 bases of the junction unmatched. The CDR3 spans 17 residues. CDR1 is LNHNV, CDR2 YYDKDF, per germline (reference sequence). The CDR3 DNA reads TGTGCCACCAGCAGAGATCGACTAGCGGCCAGCACAGATACGCAGTATTTT. Translating it yields CATSRDRLAASTDTQYF.

The CDR3 sequence is CAIRGPGSYNEQFF. As DNA, the CDR3 is TGTGCCATAAGGGGCCCCGGCTCCTACAATGAGCAGTTCTTC. The chain employs TRBV7-9 and TRBJ2-1; tentative D call: TRBD1 (5 bases). Between the trimmed V and J ends, which lost 10 bases and 0 bases, there was a span of 13 bases. The CDR3 sequence is 14 residues long. CDR1 is SEHNR and CDR2 is FQNEAQ in the germline V gene (reference sequence).

The rearrangement links TRBV27 to TRBJ2-7, with 7 bases lining up with TRBD1. CDR3 length: 16 amino acids. Germline trimming cut 4 bases from V and 0 bases from J; bases unmatched to any gene: 9. The germline V gene has CDR1 MNHEY and CDR2 SMNVEV (reference sequence). In DNA, the CDR3 is TGTGCCAGCAGTTCCATCCGGGACAGAAGCTCCTACGAGCAGTACTTC. Its translation: CASSSIRDRSSYEQYF.

The V gene is TRBV4-3, the J gene TRBJ1-2; the D gene is possibly TRBD1 (6 bases). The V and J ends lost 4 bases and 8 bases respectively, with 17 bases between them. The germline V gene encodes CDR1 LGHNA and CDR2 YSLEER. The length of the CDR3 is 14 residues. The CDR3 DNA reads TGCGCCAGCAGCCTCCAGGGGACCTTTGGGGGCTACACCTTC. Its translation: CASSLQGTFGGYTF.

The chain joins TRBV30 to TRBJ2-4; 8 nucleotides match TRBD1. Germline CDR1 is GTSNPN and CDR2 is SVGIG (reference sequence). There are 15 residues in the CDR3. V gave up 1 base and J gave up 7 bases; unmatched junction bases: 9. The CDR3 DNA follows: TGTGCCTGGAGTGAGGGAAACCACAGGGGGAACATTCAGTACTTC. The encoded protein is CAWSEGNHRGNIQYF.